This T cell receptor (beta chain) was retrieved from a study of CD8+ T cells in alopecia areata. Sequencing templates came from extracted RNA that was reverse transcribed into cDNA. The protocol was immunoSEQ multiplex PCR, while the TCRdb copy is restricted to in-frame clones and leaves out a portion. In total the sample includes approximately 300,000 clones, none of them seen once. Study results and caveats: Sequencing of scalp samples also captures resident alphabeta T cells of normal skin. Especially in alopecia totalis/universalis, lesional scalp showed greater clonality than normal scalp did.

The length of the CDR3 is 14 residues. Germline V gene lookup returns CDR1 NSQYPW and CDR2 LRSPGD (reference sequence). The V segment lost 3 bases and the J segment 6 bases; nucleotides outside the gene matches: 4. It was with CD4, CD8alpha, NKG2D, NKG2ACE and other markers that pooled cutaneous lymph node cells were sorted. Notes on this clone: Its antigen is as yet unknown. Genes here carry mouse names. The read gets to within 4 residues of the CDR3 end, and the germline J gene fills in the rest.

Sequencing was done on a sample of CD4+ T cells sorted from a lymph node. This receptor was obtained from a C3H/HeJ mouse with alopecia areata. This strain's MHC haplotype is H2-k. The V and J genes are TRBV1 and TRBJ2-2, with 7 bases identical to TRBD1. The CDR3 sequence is CTCSAHRGAGQLYF. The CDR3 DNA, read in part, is TGCACCTGCAGTGCGCACAGGGGTGCCGGG.